The 13 T cell receptor beta chains reported below all come from one sample, sequenced in a study of OX40 agonist ivuxolimab in advanced cancers. Repertoires were generated with immunoSEQ multiplex PCR, while TCRdb's copy carries only in-frame clones and drops some. The profile covers about 41,000 clones, with 87% appearing a single time and roughly a third taken by the ten largest. This specimen consisted of CD4+ or CD8+ T cells sorted from blood, obtained in a trial of the OX40 agonist ivuxolimab. The origin of the receptors is an adult with an advanced solid tumor such as melanoma, head and neck, liver or kidney cancer.

This chain links TRBV7-2 with TRBJ1-4; TRBD1 matches at 10 bases. Germline V gene data show CDR1 as SGHTA and CDR2 as FQGNSA. V dropped 1 base and J dropped 10; count of bases not matched to a gene: 3. The CDR3 spans 14 residues. In DNA form, the CDR3 reads TGTGCCAGCAGCTTAGAAGGACAGGGGGGAAAACTGTTTTTT. Protein product: CASSLEGQGGKLFF.

This chain joins TRBV6-1 and TRBJ2-7, with a tentative D call TRBD1 (5 bases). Trimming took 5 bases from V and 12 from J, leaving 17 bases between them. Germline lookup yields CDR1 MNHNS and CDR2 SASEGT. CDR3 size: 12 residues. The CDR3 spells CASSPGQGKVYF. The CDR3 nucleotides read TGTGCCAGCAGTCCCGGGCAGGGTAAGGTGTACTTC.

V and J are TRBV5-8 and TRBJ1-4; D is unresolved. This CDR3 region has 15 residues. Germline values: CDR1 SGHTS, CDR2 YDEGEE. The ends were cut back, 0 bases at V and 8 bases at J, with 14 bases in the middle. CDR3 residues: CASSLGRGSREKLFF. In DNA form, the CDR3 reads TGTGCCAGCAGCTTGGGGCGGGGTTCCAGGGAAAAACTGTTTTTT.

The V gene is TRBV7-2, the J gene TRBJ2-2; 14 bases are shared with TRBD2. The CDR3 totals 16 residues. V lost 4 bases and J lost 7; bases outside the gene matches: 5. Germline V lookup: CDR1 SGHTA, CDR2 FQGNSA. Written as DNA, the CDR3 is TGTGCCAGCAGCTCGGGACTAGCGGGAGCCGTCGGGGAGCTGTTTTTT. Protein: CASSSGLAGAVGELFF.

The genes are TRBV29-1 and TRBJ1-2; TRBD1 agrees at 8 bases. The ends lost 7 bases at V and 7 bases at J; junction bases unmatched: 5. Germline V gene data show CDR1 as SQVTM and CDR2 as ANQGSEA. This CDR3 is built from 11 residues. CDR3 nucleotides: TGCAGCGGGACAGGGACATTTGGCTACACCTTC. This encodes CSGTGTFGYTF. Looking up the rest from reference TRBV29-1 and TRBJ1-2 gives the full variable domain: SAVISQKPSRDICQRGTSLTIQCQVDSQVTMMFWYRQQPGQSLTLIATANQGSEATYESGFVIDKFPISRPNLTFSTLTVSNMSPEDSSIYLCSGTGTFGYTFGSGTRLTVV.

A single count supports this clone. V and J are TRBV2 and TRBJ2-5; TRBD1 might be the D (5 bases). Germline V gene data show CDR1 as SNHLY and CDR2 as FYNNEI. V was shortened by 8 bases and J by 2 bases, with 9 bases between the two germline ends. The CDR3 runs 12 residues. CDR3 nucleotides: TGTGCCAGCCGCCAGGGTCAAGAGACCCAGTACTTC. This gives the protein CASRQGQETQYF. Variable domain in full (rest from reference TRBV2 and TRBJ2-5): EPEVTQTPSHQVTQMGQEVILRCVPISNHLYFYWYRQILGQKVEFLVSFYNNEISEKSEIFDDQFSVERPDGSNFTLKIRSTKLEDSAMYFCASRQGQETQYFGPGTRLLVL.

The chain links TRBV15 to TRBJ1-5; the D gene is possibly TRBD1 (5 bases). CDR1 and CDR2 from the germline V gene are LNHNV and YYDKDF (reference sequence). The CDR3 consists of 16 residues. V lost 3 bases to trimming and J lost 7 bases, with 19 bases between them. DNA for the CDR3: TGTGCCACCAGCAGCGAAGACAGATCCGCGGGACAGCCCCAGCATTTT. It translates to CATSSEDRSAGQPQHF. Variable domain in full (rest from reference TRBV15 and TRBJ1-5): DAMVIQNPRYQVTQFGKPVTLSCSQTLNHNVMYWYQQKSSQAPKLLFHYYDKDFNNEADTPDNFQSRRPNTSFCFLDIRSPGLGDTAMYLCATSSEDRSAGQPQHFGDGTRLSIL.

The table lists this clone with a few counts. The CDR3: CASSTLRDRGYNEQFF. CDR3 nucleotide sequence: TGTGCCAGTAGTACCCTCCGGGACAGGGGGTACAATGAGCAGTTCTTC. This chain uses TRBV19 with TRBJ2-1; TRBD1 matches at 11 bases. The CDR3 is made up of 16 amino acids. Germline CDR1 reads LNHDA; CDR2 reads SQIVND (reference sequence). Trimming removed 4 bases from V and 4 bases from J; junction bases left unmatched: 6.

The V gene is TRBV11-2, the J gene TRBJ2-7; 8 bases line up with TRBD2. Unmatched junction bases numbered 10, after V lost 6 bases and J lost 0 bases. This CDR3 is built from 16 residues. The germline gives CDR1 SGHAT, CDR2 FQNNGV. CDR3 sequence (DNA): TGTGCCAGCAGAATAGTAAGCGGGACTAGCTCCTACGAGCAGTACTTC. Residues: CASRIVSGTSSYEQYF.

The chain joins TRBV7-3 to TRBJ2-7, with a weak D call TRBD2 (5 bases). This CDR3 contains 15 residues. V lost 5 bases and J lost 2, with 16 bases in between. Looked up from germline, CDR1 is SGHTA and CDR2 is FQGTGA. This CDR3 is CASSQAPGSTYEQYF. DNA of the CDR3: TGTGCCAGCAGCCAAGCCCCGGGAAGTACCTACGAGCAGTACTTC.

The rearrangement uses TRBV6-4 and TRBJ2-1; 7 bases line up with TRBD2. CDR1 MRHNA and CDR2 SNTAGT come from the germline V gene. J lost 3 bases, V lost 8 bases, and 7 bases had no gene match. The CDR3 extends over 14 amino acids. CDR3 DNA sequence: TGTGCCAGCGGGGTGACTAGCATCTACAATGAGCAGTTCTTC. Protein sequence: CASGVTSIYNEQFF.

There are a few counts of this clone. The chain has TRBV9 and TRBJ2-2, with 11 nucleotides matching TRBD2. The CDR3 totals 15 residues. CDR1 and CDR2 (germline): SGDLS, YYNGEE. V shed 3 bases, J shed 5 bases, and the junction held 3 bases outside the gene matches. Here the CDR3 DNA reads TGTGCCAGCAGCGGAGCTAGCGGGAGGACCGGGGAGCTGTTTTTT. It yields the protein CASSGASGRTGELFF.

This sequence joins TRBV5-1 and TRBJ1-3; D might be TRBD1 (6 bases). The germline V and J ends were trimmed by 4 bases and 2 bases, with 10 bases remaining between them. Germline V lookup: CDR1 SGHRS, CDR2 YFSETQ. The CDR3 is 14 residues long. CDR3 DNA sequence: TGCGCCAGCAGCGTCACAGGGCCTGGAAACACCATATATTTT. The encoded protein is CASSVTGPGNTIYF. The entire variable domain, with the rest obtained from reference TRBV5-1 and TRBJ1-3, is as follows: KAGVTQTPRYLIKTRGQQVTLSCSPISGHRSVSWYQQTPGQGLQFLFEYFSETQRNKGNFPGRFSGRQFSNSRSEMNVSTLELGDSALYLCASSVTGPGNTIYFGEGSWLTVV.